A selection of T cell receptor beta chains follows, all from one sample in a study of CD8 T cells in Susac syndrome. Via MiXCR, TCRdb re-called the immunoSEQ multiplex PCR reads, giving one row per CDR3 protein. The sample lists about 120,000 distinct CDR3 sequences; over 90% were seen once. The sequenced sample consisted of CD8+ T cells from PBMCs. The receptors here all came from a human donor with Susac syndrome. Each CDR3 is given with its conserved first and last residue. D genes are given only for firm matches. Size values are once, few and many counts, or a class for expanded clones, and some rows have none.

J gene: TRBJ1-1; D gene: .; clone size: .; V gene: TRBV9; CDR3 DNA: TGTGCCAGCAGCGCACAGGGAGCAGCTTTCTTT; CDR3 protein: CASSAQGAAFF
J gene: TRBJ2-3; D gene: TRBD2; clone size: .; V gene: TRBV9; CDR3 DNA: TGTGCCAGCAGCGTAGGGGGGGGGACTACGCAGTATTTT; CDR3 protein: CASSVGGGTTQYF
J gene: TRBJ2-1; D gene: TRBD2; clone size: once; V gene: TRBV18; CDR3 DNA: TGTGCCAGCTCACACACGGGACTAGCATCCTACAATGAGCAGTTCTTC; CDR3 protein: CASSHTGLASYNEQFF
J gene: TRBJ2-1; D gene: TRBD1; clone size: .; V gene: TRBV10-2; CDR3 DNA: TGCGCCAGCAGTGGGCCCGGGACAGGGCCCTACAATGAGCAGTTCTTC; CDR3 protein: CASSGPGTGPYNEQFF
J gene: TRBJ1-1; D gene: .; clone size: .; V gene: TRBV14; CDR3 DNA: TGTGCCAGCAGCCAAGGTCGCTCTGGCACTGAAGCTTTCTTT; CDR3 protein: CASSQGRSGTEAFF
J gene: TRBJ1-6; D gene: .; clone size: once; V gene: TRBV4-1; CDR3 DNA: TGCGCCAGCAGCCAAGTGGGCGGGCAAAATTCACCCCTCCACTTT; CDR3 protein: CASSQVGGQNSPLHF
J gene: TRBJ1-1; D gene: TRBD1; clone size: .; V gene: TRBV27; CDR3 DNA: TGTGCCAGCACAATCCGTGGACAGGGCGGCACTGAAGCTTTCTTT; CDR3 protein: CASTIRGQGGTEAFF
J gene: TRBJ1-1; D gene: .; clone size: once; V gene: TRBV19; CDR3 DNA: TGTGCCAGTACCTATAGTCGGGGGATTAAGACTGAAGCTTTCTTT; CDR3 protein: CASTYSRGIKTEAFF
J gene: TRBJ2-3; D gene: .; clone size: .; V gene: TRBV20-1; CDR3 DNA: TGCAGTGCTAGAGAGGGGTGGGGAACAGATACGCAGTATTTT; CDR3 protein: CSAREGWGTDTQYF
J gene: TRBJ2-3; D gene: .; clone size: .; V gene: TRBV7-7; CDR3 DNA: TGTGCCAGCAGCTCCCGGACTGAAGCAGATACGCAGTATTTT; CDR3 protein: CASSSRTEADTQYF
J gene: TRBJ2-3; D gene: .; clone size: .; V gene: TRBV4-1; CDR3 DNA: TGCGCCAGCAGCCAAGCCGACAGGCCAGATACGCAGTATTTT; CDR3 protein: CASSQADRPDTQYF
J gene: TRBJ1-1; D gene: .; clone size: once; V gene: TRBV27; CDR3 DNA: TGTGCCAGCAGTTTATCGATGGGGGGTGAAGCTTTCTTT; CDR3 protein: CASSLSMGGEAFF
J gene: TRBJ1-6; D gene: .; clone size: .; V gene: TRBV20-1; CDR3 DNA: TGCAGTGCTAGAGAAGGACCGGCCCCTAATAATTCACCCCTCCACTTT; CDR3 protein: CSAREGPAPNNSPLHF
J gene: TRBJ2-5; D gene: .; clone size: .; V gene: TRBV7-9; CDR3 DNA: TGTGCCAGCAGCCCCTGGACGGACCAAGAGACCCAGTACTTC; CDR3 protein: CASSPWTDQETQYF
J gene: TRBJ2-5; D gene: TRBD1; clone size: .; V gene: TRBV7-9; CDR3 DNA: TGTGCCAGCAGCACGGACAGGGGGCCGCGGGAGACCCAGTACTTC; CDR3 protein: CASSTDRGPRETQYF
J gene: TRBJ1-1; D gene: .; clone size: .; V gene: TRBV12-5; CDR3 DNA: TGTGCTAGTGGTTTTTGGGGGGCCCGAGAAGCTTTCTTT; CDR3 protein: CASGFWGAREAFF
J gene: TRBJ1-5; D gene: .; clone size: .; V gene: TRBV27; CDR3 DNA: TGTGCCAGCAGTTCGCAGGGAAGTAGCAATCAGCCCCAGCATTTT; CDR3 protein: CASSSQGSSNQPQHF
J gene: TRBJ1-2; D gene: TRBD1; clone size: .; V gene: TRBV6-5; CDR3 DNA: TGTGCCAGCAGTTACTCGGGCAGGGGGATCAATGGCTACACCTTC; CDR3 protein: CASSYSGRGINGYTF
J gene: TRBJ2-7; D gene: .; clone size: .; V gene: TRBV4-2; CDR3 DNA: TGTGCCAGCAGCCAAGAAATAGTGTCCGGCGAGCAGTACTTC; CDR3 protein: CASSQEIVSGEQYF